Sequencing of this TCR beta chain was carried out in a study of blood T cell repertoires in COVID-19. This CDR3 is 13 amino acids long. V was shortened by 5 bases and J by 1 base, with 8 bases between the two germline ends. CDR1 and CDR2 from the germline V gene are SGHVS and FQNEAQ. Sequencing was performed with immunoSEQ multiplex PCR; in TCRdb, only in-frame clones are kept and a portion is missing. The sample gives around 60,000 clones, under 85% of which show up once; about 4% is in the top ten. V gene TRBV7-8 combines with J gene TRBJ1-1; D gene ambiguous. Input material: peripheral blood. The receptor's source is a woman older than 75 with acute or convalescent COVID-19. CDR3 sequence (DNA): TGTGCCAGCAGCGGTACAGCGAACACTGAAGCTTTCTTT. The encoded protein is CASSGTANTEAFF.